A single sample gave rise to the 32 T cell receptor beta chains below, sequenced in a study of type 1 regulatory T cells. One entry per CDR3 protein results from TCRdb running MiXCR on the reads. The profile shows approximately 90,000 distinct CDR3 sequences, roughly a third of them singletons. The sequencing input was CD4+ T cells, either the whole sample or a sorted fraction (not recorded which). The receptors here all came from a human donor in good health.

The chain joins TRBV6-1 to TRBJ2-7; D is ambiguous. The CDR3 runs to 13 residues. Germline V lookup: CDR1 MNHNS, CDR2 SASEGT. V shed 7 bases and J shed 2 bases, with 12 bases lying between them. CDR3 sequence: CASTERQTYEQYF. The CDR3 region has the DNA TGTGCCAGCACCGAAAGGCAGACCTACGAGCAGTACTTC.

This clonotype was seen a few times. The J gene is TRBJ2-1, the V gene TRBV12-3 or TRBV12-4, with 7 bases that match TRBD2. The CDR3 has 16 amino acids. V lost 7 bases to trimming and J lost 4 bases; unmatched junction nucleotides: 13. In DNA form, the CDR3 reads TGTGCCAGCATCCTTCAGTTGGGACTACCTTACAATGAGCAGTTCTTC. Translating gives CASILQLGLPYNEQFF.

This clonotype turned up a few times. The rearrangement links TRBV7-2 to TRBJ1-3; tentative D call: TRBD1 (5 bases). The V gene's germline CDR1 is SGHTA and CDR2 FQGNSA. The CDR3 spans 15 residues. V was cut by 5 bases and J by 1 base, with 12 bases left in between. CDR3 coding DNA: TGTGCCAGCAGCATAGGACAACTATCTGGAAACACCATATATTTT. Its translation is CASSIGQLSGNTIYF.

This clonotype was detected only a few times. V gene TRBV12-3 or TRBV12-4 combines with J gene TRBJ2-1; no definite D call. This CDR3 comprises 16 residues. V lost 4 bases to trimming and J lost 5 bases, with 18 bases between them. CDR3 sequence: CASSSDGRPADNEQFF. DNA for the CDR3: TGTGCCAGCAGTTCCGACGGCCGCCCCGCTGACAATGAGCAGTTCTTC.

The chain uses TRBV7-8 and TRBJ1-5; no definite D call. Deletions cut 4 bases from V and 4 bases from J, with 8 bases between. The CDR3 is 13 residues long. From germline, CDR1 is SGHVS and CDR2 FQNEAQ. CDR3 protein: CASSSTINQPQHF. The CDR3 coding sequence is TGTGCCAGCAGCTCGACAATTAATCAGCCCCAGCATTTT.

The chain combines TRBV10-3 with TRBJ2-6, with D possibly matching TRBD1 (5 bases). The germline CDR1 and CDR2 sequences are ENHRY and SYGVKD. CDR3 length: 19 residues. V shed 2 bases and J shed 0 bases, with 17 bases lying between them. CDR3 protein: CAISELNGRAASGANVLTF. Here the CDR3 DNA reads TGTGCCATCAGTGAGCTAAATGGCAGGGCCGCCTCTGGGGCCAACGTCCTGACTTTC.

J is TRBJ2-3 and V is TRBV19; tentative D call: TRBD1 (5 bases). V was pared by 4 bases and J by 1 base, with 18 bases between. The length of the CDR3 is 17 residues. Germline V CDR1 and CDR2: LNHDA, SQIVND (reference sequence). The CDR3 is CASSSRATVYGTDTQYF. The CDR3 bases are TGTGCCAGTAGTAGTCGGGCGACAGTTTATGGCACAGATACGCAGTATTTT. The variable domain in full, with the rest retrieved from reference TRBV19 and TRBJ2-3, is DGGITQSPKYLFRKEGQNVTLSCEQNLNHDAMYWYRQDPGQGLRLIYYSQIVNDFQKGDIAEGYSVSREKKESFPLTVTSAQKNPTAFYLCASSSRATVYGTDTQYFGPGTRLTVL.

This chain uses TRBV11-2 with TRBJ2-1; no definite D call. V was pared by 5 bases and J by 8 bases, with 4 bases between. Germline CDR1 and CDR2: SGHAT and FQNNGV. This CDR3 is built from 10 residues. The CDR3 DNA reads TGTGCCAGCAGCCGAGATGAGCAGTTCTTC. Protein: CASSRDEQFF.

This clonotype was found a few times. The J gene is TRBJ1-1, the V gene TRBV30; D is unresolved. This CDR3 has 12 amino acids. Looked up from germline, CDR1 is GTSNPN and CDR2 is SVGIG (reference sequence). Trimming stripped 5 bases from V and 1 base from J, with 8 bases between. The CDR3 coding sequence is TGTGCCTGGTTTGGCCCGAACACTGAAGCTTTCTTT. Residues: CAWFGPNTEAFF. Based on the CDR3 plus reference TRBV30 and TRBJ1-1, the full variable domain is SQTIHQWPATLVQPVGSPLSLECTVEGTSNPNLYWYRQAAGRGLQLLFYSVGIGQISSEVPQNLSASRPQDRQFILSSKKLLLSDSGFYLCAWFGPNTEAFFGQGTRLTVV.

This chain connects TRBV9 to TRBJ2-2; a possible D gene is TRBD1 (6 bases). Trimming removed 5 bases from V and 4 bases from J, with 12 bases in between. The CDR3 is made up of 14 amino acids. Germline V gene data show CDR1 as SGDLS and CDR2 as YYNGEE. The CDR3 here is CASRSGTTTGELFF. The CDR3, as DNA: TGTGCCAGCAGGTCCGGGACAACCACCGGGGAGCTGTTTTTT.

CDR3 in amino acids: CASSPTGPNTEAFF. CDR3 DNA sequence: TGTGCCAGCAGCCCGACAGGGCCCAACACTGAAGCTTTCTTT. This chain uses TRBV12-3 or TRBV12-4 with TRBJ1-1; 7 bases match TRBD1. Losses at the gene ends were 6 bases for V and 2 bases for J; bases not matched to a gene: 6. The CDR3 contains 14 residues.

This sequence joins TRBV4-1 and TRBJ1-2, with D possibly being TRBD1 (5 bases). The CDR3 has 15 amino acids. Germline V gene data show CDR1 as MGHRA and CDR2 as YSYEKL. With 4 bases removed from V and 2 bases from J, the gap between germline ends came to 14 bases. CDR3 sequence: CASSLEEGANYGYTF. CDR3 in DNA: TGCGCCAGCAGCCTCGAGGAAGGGGCAAACTATGGCTACACCTTC.

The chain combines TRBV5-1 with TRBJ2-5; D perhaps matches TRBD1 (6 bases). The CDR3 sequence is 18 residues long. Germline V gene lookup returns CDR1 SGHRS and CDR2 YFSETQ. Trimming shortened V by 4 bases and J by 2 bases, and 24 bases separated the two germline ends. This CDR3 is CASSKPENRDTRQETQYF. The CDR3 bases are TGCGCCAGCAGCAAACCCGAGAACCGGGACACGAGGCAAGAGACCCAGTACTTC.

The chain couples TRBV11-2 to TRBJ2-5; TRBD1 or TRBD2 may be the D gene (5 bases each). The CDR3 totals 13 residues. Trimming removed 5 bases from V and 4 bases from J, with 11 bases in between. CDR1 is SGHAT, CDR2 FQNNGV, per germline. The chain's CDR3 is CASSDGTPETQYF. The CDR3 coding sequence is TGTGCCAGCAGCGACGGGACCCCAGAGACCCAGTACTTC.

The CDR3 nucleotides read TGTGCCAGCAGCCCGGGACAGCCCATTGACTCCTACGAGCAGTACTTC. Translating it yields CASSPGQPIDSYEQYF. V gene TRBV7-2 combines with J gene TRBJ2-7; 7 positions match TRBD1. The V gene's germline CDR1 is SGHTA and CDR2 FQGNSA. The CDR3 runs 16 residues. Trimming removed 5 bases from V and 0 bases from J; junction bases left unmatched: 10.

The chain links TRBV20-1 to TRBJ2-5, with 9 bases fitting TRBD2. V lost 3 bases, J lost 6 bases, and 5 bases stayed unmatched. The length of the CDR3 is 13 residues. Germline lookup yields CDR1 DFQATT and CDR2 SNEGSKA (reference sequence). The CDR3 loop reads CSARGPSGKTQYF. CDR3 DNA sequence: TGCAGTGCTAGGGGTCCTAGCGGGAAGACCCAGTACTTC.

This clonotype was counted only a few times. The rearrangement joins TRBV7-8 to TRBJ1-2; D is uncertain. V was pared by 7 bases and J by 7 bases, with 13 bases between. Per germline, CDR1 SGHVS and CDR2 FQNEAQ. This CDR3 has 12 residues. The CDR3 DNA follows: TGTGCCAGCACCTCTCCTTCGGGTGGCTACACCTTC. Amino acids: CASTSPSGGYTF.

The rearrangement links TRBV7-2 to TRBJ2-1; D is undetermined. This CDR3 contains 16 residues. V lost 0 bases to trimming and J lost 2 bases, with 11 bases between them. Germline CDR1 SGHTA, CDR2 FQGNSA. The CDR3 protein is CASSLAWGTTYNEQFF. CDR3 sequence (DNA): TGTGCCAGCAGCTTAGCGTGGGGAACGACCTACAATGAGCAGTTCTTC. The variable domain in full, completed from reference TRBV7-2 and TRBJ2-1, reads GAGVSQSPSNKVTEKGKDVELRCDPISGHTALYWYRQSLGQGLEFLIYFQGNSAPDKSGLPSDRFSAERTGGSVSTLTIQRTQQEDSAVYLCASSLAWGTTYNEQFFGPGTRLTVL.

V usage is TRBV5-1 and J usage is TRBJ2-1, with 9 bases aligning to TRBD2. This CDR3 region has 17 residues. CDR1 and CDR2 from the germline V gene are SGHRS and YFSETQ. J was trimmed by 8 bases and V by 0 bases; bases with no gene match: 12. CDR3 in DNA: TGCGCCAGCAGCTTGGCCTATGGGGCTAGCGGGACCGATGAGCAGTTCTTC. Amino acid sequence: CASSLAYGASGTDEQFF.

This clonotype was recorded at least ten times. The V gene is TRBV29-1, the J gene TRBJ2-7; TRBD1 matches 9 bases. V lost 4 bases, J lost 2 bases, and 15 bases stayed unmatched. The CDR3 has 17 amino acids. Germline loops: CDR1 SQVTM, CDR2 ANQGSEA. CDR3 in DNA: TGCAGCGTTGTACCGAACATGCCGGGACAGGGCACCTACGAGCAGTACTTC. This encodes CSVVPNMPGQGTYEQYF.

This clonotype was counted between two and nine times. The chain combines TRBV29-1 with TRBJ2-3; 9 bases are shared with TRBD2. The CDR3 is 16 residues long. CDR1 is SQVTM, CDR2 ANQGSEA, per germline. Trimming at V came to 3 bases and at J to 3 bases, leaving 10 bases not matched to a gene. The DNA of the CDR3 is TGCAGCGTTGAGAGGGTAGCGGGAGATGGAACAGATACGCAGTATTTT. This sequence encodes CSVERVAGDGTDTQYF.

The CDR3 DNA reads TGTGCCAGCAGCTTGGTTAGTTCAGTCGCCGGGGAGCTGTTTTTT. Translated, it gives CASSLVSSVAGELFF. The gene calls are TRBV7-3 and TRBJ2-2; D call uncertain. Between the trimmed V and J ends, which lost 3 bases and 6 bases, there was a span of 14 bases. CDR1 is SGHTA and CDR2 is FQGTGA in the germline V gene. The CDR3 is 15 amino acids. Full variable domain (missing parts from reference TRBV7-3 and TRBJ2-2): GAGVSQTPSNKVTEKGKYVELRCDPISGHTALYWYRQSLGQGPEFLIYFQGTGAADDSGLPNDRFFAVRPEGSVSTLKIQRTERGDSAVYLCASSLVSSVAGELFFGEGSRLTVL.

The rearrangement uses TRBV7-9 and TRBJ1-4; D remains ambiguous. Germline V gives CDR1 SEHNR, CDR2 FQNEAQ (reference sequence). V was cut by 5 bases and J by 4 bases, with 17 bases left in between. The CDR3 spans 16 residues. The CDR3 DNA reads TGTGCCAGCAGCCCCCCTGGGAATTTCCTTAATGAAAAACTGTTTTTT. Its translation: CASSPPGNFLNEKLFF.

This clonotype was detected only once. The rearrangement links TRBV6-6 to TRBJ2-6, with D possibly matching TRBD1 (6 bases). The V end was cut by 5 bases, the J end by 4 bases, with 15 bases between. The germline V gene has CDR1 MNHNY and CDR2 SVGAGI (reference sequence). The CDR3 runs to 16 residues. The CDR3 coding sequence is TGTGCCAGCAGTGACACCGGGACACCCGGGGCCAACGTCCTGACTTTC. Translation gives CASSDTGTPGANVLTF.

The CDR3 DNA sequence: TGCAGTGCTAGAGATTCAGGGGGCCGTCATCGCGAGCAGTACTTC. Translated, it gives CSARDSGGRHREQYF. The chain carries TRBV20-1 and TRBJ2-7; TRBD1 agrees at 8 bases. The germline V gene has CDR1 DFQATT and CDR2 SNEGSKA (reference sequence). The CDR3 loop spans 15 amino acids. The V and J ends lost 0 bases and 6 bases, in that order; junction bases with no gene match: 10.

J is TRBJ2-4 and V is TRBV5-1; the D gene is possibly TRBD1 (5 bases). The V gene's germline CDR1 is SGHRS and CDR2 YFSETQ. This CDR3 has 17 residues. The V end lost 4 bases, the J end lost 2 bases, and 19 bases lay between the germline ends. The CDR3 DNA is TGCGCCAGCAGCCTGGCGGCAGGGTGGGGTTCCAAAAACATTCAGTACTTC. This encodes CASSLAAGWGSKNIQYF.

The DNA of the CDR3 is TGCAGTGCTACAGACAGGGGGCTAAGAAACACCATATATTTT. It codes for CSATDRGLRNTIYF. J is TRBJ1-3 and V is TRBV20-1; 10 nucleotides line up with TRBD1. Unmatched junction bases numbered 5, after V lost 4 bases and J lost 5 bases. The CDR3 totals 14 residues. CDR1 is DFQATT, CDR2 SNEGSKA, per germline (reference sequence).

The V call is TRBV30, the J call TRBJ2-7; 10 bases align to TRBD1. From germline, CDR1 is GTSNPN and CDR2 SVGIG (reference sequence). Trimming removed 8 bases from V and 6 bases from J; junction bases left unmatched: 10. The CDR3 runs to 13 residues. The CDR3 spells CAGSGTGVPEQYF. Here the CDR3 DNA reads TGTGCCGGATCCGGGACAGGGGTTCCCGAGCAGTACTTC.

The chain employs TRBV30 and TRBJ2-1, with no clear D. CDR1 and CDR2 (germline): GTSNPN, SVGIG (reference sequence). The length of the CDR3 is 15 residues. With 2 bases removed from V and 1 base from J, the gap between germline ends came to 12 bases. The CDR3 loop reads CAWSRLVGSYNEQFF. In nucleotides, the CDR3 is TGTGCCTGGAGTAGGCTAGTAGGATCCTACAATGAGCAGTTCTTC.

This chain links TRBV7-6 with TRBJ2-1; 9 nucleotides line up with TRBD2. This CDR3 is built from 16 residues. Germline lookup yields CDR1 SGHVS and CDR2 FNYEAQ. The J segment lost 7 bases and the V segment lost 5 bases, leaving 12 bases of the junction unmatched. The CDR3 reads CASSPRAGGSGNEQFF. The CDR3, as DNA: TGTGCCAGCAGCCCCAGAGCGGGAGGTTCGGGAAATGAGCAGTTCTTC.

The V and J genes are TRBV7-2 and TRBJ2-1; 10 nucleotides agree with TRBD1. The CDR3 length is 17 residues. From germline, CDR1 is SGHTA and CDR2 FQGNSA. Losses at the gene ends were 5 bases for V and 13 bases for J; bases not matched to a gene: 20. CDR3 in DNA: TGTGCCAGCAGCCGAGGAGATGGGACAGGGGATAGCGGGAAACAGTTCTTC. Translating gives CASSRGDGTGDSGKQFF.

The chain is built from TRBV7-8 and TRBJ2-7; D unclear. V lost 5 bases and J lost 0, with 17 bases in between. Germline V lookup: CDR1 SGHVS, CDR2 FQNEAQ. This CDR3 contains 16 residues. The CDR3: CASSTSTGADSYEQYF. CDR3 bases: TGTGCCAGCAGCACCTCAACGGGCGCAGACTCCTACGAGCAGTACTTC.